This T cell receptor (beta chain) was profiled in a study of post-analysis software for immune sequencing data. Overall study context: The courses of disease that were included comprised relapsing-remitting, secondary progressive and progressive-relapsing multiple sclerosis. Findings and caveats of the study: With TRBV5-6, TRBV5-1 and TRBV20-1 included, five TRBV segments were more frequent in patients than in controls. By F measure, samples from a shared preparation batch strongly co-clustered. People with multiple sclerosis had a significantly lower normalized Chao1 diversity than controls did.

The CDR3 length is 9 residues. Germline V lookup: CDR1 SGDLS, CDR2 YYNGEE. V was shortened by 2 bases and J by 10 bases, with 3 bases between the two germline ends. Unique molecular identifiers tagged the TCR beta cDNA libraries. TCRdb called the PCR reads again in MiXCR, with one record for every CDR3 protein. The profile shows roughly 730,000 distinct CDR3 sequences, less than 35% of them singletons. This clonotype was detected a few times. Its antigen remains unidentified. This TCR came from a girl aged 5-17 years with multiple sclerosis. The V and J genes are TRBV9 and TRBJ1-2; no definite D call. Sequenced sample: blood. DNA of the CDR3: TGTGCCAGCAGCGTTCCCTACACCTTC. Protein product: CASSVPYTF. The full variable domain, with the rest looked up from reference TRBV9 and TRBJ1-2, is DSGVTQTPKHLITATGQRVTLRCSPRSGDLSVYWYQQSLDQGLQFLIQYYNGEERAKGNILERFSAQQFPDLHSELNLSSLELGDSALYFCASSVPYTFGSGTRLTVV.